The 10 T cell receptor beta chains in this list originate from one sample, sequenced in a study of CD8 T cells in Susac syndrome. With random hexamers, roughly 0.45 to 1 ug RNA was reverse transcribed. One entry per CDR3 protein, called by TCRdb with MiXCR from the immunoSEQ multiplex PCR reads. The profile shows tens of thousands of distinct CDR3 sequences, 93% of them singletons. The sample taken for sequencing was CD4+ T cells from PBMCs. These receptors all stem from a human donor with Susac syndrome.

For the CDR3, the DNA is TGCAGTGCTAGAGGGACTACGGGTTTTCAGACCCAGTACTTC. Translating it yields CSARGTTGFQTQYF. This chain joins TRBV20-1 and TRBJ2-5; a weak D match, TRBD2 (6 bases). Germline values: CDR1 DFQATT, CDR2 SNEGSKA (reference sequence). Deletions cut 1 base from V and 6 bases from J, with 15 bases between. The CDR3 loop spans 14 amino acids.

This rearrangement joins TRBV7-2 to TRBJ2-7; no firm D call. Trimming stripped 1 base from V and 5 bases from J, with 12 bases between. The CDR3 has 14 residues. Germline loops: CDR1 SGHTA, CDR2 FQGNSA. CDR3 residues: CASSLGPVSHEQYF. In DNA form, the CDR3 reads TGTGCCAGCAGCTTAGGTCCTGTCTCGCACGAGCAGTACTTC.

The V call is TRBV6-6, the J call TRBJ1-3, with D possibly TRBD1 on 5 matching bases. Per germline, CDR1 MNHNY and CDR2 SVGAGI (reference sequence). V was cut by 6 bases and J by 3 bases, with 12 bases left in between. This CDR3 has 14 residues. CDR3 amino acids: CASRGGTGGNTIYF. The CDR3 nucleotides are TGTGCCAGCAGGGGGGGAACGGGTGGAAACACCATATATTTT.

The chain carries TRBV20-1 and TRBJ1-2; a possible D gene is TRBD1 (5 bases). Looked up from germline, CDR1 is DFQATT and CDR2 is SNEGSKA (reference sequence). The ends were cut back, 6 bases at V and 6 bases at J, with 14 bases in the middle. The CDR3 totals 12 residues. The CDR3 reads CSAMEQGDGYTF. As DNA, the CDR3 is TGCAGTGCAATGGAACAAGGGGATGGCTACACCTTC.

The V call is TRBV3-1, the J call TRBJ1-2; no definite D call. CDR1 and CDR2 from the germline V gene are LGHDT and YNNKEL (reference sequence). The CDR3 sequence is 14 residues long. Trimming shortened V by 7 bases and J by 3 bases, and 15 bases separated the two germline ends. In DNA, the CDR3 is TGTGCCAGCAAGAAGGAGGGTAGGGACTATGGCTACACCTTC. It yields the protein CASKKEGRDYGYTF.

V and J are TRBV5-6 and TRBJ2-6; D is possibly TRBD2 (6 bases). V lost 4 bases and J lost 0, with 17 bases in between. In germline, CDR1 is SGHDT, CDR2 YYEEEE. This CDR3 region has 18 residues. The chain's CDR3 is CASSPDTGESSGANVLTF. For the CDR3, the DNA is TGTGCCAGCAGCCCGGACACGGGGGAGAGCTCTGGGGCCAACGTCCTGACTTTC.

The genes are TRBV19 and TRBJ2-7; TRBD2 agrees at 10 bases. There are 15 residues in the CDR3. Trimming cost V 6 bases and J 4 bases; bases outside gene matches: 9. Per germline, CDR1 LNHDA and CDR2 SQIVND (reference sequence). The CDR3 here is CASSLLAGEVYEQYF. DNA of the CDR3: TGTGCCAGTAGCCTCCTAGCGGGAGAGGTATACGAGCAGTACTTC.

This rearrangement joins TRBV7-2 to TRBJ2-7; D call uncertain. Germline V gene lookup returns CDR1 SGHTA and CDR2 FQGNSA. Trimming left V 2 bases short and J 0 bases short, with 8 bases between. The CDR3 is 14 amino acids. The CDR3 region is CASSLTHASYEQYF. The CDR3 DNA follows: TGTGCCAGCAGCTTAACTCACGCCTCCTACGAGCAGTACTTC.

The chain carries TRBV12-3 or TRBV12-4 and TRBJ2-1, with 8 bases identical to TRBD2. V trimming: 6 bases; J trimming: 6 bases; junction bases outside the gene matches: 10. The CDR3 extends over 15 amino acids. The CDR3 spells CASRLGLASSNEQFF. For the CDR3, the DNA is TGTGCCAGCAGGCTAGGACTAGCATCGAGCAATGAGCAGTTCTTC.

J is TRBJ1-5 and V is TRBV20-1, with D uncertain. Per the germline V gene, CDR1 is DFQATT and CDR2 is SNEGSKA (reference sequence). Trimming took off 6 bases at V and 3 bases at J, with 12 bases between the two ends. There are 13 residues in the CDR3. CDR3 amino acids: CSASVAANQPQHF. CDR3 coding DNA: TGCAGTGCCTCAGTGGCGGCCAATCAGCCCCAGCATTTT.